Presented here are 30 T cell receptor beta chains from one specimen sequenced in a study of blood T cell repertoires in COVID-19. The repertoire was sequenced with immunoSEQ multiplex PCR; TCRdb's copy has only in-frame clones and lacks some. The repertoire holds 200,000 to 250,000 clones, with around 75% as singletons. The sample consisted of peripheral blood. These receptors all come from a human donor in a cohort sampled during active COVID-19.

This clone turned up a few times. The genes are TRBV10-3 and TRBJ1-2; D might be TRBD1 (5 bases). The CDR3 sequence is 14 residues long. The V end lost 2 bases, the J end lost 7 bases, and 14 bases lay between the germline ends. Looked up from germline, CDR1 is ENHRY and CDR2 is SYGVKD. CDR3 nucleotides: TGTGCCATCAGTGAGCAGGCAGGGCGTACTGGCTACACCTTC. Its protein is CAISEQAGRTGYTF.

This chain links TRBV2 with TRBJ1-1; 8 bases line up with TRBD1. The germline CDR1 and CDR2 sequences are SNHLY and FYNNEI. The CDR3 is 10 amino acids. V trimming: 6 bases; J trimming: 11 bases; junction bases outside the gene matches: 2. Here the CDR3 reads CASSNRGAFF. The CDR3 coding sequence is TGTGCCAGCAGCAACAGGGGGGCTTTCTTT.

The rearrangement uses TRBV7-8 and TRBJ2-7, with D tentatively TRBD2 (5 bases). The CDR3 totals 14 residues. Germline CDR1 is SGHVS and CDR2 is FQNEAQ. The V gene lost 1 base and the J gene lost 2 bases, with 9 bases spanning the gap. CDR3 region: CASSLERGPYEQYF. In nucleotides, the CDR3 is TGTGCCAGCAGCTTAGAACGAGGGCCCTACGAGCAGTACTTC.

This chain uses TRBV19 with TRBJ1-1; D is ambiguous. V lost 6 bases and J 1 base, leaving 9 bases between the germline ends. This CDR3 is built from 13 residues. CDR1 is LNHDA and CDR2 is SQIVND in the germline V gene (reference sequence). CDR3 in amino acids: CASSTTRNTEAFF. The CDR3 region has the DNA TGTGCCAGTAGCACGACACGGAACACTGAAGCTTTCTTT.

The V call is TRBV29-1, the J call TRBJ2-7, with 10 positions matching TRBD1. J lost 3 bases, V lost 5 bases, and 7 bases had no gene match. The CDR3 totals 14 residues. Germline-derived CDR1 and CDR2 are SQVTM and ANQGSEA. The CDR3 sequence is CSVQMGQGNYEQYF. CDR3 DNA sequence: TGCAGCGTTCAAATGGGACAGGGGAACTACGAGCAGTACTTC.

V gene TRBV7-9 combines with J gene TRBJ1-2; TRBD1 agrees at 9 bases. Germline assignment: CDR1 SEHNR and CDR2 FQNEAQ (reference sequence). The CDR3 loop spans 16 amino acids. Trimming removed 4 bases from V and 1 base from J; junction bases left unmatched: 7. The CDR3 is CASSYTPGQGNYGYTF. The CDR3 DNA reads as TGTGCCAGCAGCTATACACCGGGACAGGGTAACTATGGCTACACCTTC. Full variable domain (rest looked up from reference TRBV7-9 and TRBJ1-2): DTGVSQNPRHKITKRGQNVTFRCDPISEHNRLYWYRQTLGQGPEFLTYFQNEAQLEKSRLLSDRFSAERPKGSFSTLEIQRTEQGDSAMYLCASSYTPGQGNYGYTFGSGTRLTVV.

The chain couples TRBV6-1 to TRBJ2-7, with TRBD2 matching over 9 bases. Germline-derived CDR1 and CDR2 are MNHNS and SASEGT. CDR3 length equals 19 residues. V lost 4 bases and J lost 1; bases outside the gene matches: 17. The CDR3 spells CASSGRPRLAGHISYEQYF. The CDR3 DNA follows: TGTGCCAGCAGTGGGAGGCCCCGCCTAGCGGGACACATTTCCTACGAGCAGTACTTC.

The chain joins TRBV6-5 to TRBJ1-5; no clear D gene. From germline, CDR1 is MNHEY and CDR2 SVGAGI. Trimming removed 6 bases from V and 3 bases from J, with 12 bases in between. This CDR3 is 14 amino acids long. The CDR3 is CASRPGWANQPQHF. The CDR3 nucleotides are TGTGCCAGCAGACCGGGGTGGGCCAATCAGCCCCAGCATTTT.

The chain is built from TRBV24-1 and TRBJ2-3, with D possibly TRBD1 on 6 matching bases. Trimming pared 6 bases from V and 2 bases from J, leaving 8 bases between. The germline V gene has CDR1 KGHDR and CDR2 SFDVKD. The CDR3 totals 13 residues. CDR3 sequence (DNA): TGTGCCACCAGTCAGGGGTCCACAGATACGCAGTATTTT. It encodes CATSQGSTDTQYF.

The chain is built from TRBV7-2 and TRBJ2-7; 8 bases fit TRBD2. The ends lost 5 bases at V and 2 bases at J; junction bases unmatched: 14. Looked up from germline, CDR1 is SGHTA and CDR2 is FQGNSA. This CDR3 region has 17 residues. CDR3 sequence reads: CASSPPPGGKIPYEQYF. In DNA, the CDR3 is TGTGCCAGCAGCCCCCCTCCGGGGGGGAAGATCCCCTACGAGCAGTACTTC.

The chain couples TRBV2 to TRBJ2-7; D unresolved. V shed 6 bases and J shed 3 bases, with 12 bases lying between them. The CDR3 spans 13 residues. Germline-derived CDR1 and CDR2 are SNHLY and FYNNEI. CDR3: CASRRNPNYEQYF. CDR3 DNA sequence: TGTGCCAGCAGGCGGAATCCAAACTACGAGCAGTACTTC.

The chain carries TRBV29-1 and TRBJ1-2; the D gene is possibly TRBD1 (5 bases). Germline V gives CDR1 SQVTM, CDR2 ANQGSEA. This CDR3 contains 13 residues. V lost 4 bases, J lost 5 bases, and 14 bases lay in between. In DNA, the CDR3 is TGCAGCGTTGGGCCAGGGATACGGTATGGCTACACCTTC. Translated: CSVGPGIRYGYTF.

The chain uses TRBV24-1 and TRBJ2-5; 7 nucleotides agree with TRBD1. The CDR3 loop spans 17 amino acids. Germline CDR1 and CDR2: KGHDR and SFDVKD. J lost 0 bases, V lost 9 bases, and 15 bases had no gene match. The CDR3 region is CATFDPMGQPYQETQYF. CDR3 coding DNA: TGTGCCACCTTCGACCCTATGGGACAGCCGTACCAAGAGACCCAGTACTTC.

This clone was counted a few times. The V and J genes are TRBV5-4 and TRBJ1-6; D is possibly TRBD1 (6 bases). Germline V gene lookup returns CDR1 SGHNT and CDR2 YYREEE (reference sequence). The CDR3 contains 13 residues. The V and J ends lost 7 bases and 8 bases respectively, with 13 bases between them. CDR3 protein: CASHKEGDSPLHF. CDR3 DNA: TGTGCCAGCCACAAAGAGGGGGATTCACCCCTCCACTTT.

DNA for the CDR3: TGTGCCAGCTCACCAAGTAAAGGGGCGGTCACTGAAGCTTTCTTT. Protein: CASSPSKGAVTEAFF. J is TRBJ1-1 and V is TRBV18; a weak D match, TRBD1 (5 bases). Trimming removed 2 bases at V and 4 bases at J, with 14 bases between. Germline lookup yields CDR1 KGHSH and CDR2 LQKENI. The length of the CDR3 is 15 residues.

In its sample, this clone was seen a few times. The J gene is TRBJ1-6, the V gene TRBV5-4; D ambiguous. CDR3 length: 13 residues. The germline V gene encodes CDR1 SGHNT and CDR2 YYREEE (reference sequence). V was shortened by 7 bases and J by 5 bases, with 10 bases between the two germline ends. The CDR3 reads CASSRGDNSPLHF. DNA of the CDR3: TGTGCCAGCTCCCGGGGTGATAATTCACCCCTCCACTTT. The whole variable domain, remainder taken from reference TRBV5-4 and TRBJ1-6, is ETGVTQSPTHLIKTRGQQVTLRCSSQSGHNTVSWYQQALGQGPQFIFQYYREEENGRGNFPPRFSGLQFPNYSSELNVNALELDDSALYLCASSRGDNSPLHFGNGTRLTVT.

The CDR3 region is CASRGSGTHEGEQPQHF. DNA of the CDR3: TGTGCCAGCAGGGGATCCGGGACACACGAGGGGGAACAGCCCCAGCATTTT. The chain joins TRBV5-4 to TRBJ1-5, with a possible D match to TRBD1 (6 bases). The CDR3 is 17 amino acids. The germline V gene has CDR1 SGHNT and CDR2 YYREEE (reference sequence). The ends were cut back, 5 bases at V and 7 bases at J, with 25 bases in the middle.

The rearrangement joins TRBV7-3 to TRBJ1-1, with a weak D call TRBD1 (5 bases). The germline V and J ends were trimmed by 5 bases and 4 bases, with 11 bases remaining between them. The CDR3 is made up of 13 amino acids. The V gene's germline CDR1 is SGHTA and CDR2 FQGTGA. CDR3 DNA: TGTGCCAGCAGCCTCGGACAAGCCACTGAAGCTTTCTTT. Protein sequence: CASSLGQATEAFF.

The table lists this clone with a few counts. The CDR3 sequence is CASSFGRGYTF. CDR3 nucleotides: TGTGCCAGCAGTTTTGGCCGAGGCTACACCTTC. The V gene is TRBV12-3 or TRBV12-4, the J gene TRBJ1-2; D gene unclear. CDR3 length equals 11 residues. Trimming took 3 bases from V and 8 from J, leaving 7 bases between them.

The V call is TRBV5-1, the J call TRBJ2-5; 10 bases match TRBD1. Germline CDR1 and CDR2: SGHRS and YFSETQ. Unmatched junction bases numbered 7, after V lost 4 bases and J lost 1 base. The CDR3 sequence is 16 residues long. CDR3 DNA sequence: TGCGCCAGCAGCCTGGGACAGGGGAAGGGCCAAGAGACCCAGTACTTC. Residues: CASSLGQGKGQETQYF. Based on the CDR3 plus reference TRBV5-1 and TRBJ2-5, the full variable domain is KAGVTQTPRYLIKTRGQQVTLSCSPISGHRSVSWYQQTPGQGLQFLFEYFSETQRNKGNFPGRFSGRQFSNSRSEMNVSTLELGDSALYLCASSLGQGKGQETQYFGPGTRLLVL.

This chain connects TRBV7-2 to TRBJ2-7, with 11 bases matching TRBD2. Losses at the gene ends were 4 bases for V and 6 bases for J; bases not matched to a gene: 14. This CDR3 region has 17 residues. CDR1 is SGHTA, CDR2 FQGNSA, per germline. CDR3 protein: CASSSRPRLAGGSEQYF. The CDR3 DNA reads TGTGCCAGCAGCTCACGGCCGCGGCTAGCGGGAGGTTCCGAGCAGTACTTC.

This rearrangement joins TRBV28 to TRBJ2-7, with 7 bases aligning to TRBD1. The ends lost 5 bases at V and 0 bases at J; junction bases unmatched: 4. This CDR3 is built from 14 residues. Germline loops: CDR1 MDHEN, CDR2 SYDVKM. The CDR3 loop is CASSPGGSSYEQYF. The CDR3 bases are TGTGCCAGCAGTCCAGGGGGTAGCTCCTACGAGCAGTACTTC.

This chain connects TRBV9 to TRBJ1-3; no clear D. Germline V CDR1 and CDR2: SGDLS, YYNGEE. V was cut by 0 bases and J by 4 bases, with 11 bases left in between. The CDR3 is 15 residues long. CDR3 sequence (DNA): TGTGCCAGCAGCGTAGAGGCGGTTGGAGGAAACACCATATATTTT. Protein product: CASSVEAVGGNTIYF.

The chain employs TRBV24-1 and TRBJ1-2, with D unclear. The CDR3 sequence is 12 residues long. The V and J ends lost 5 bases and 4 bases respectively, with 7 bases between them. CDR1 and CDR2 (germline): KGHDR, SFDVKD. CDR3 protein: CATSVSGYGYTF. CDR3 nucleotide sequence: TGTGCCACCAGTGTATCAGGCTATGGCTACACCTTC.

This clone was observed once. The CDR3 bases are TGTGCCAGCGCGGGACGTCTCACCTACGAGCAGTACTTC. It yields the protein CASAGRLTYEQYF. V and J are TRBV4-2 and TRBJ2-7; tentatively, D is TRBD2 (6 bases). V was shortened by 8 bases and J by 2 bases, with 13 bases between the two germline ends. The CDR3 runs to 13 residues. Germline values: CDR1 LGHNA, CDR2 YNFKEQ.

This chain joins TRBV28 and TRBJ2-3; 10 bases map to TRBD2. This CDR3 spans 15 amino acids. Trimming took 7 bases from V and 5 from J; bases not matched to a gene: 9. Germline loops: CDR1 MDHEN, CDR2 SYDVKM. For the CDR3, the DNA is TGTGCCAGCATTTCAGCGGGAGGGCCGAGAGATACGCAGTATTTT. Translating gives CASISAGGPRDTQYF.

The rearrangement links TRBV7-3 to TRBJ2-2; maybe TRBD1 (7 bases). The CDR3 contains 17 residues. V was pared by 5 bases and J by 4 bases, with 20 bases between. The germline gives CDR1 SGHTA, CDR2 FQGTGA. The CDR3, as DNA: TGTGCCAGCAGCCCCAGCAGGGGGGATGAAGGCACCGGGGAGCTGTTTTTT. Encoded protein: CASSPSRGDEGTGELFF.

CDR3 amino acids: CSASVGGTNQPQHF. The CDR3 DNA follows: TGCAGTGCTAGTGTCGGAGGTACCAATCAGCCCCAGCATTTT. This chain connects TRBV20-1 to TRBJ1-5; unclear D gene. V dropped 3 bases and J dropped 3 bases, with 12 bases sitting between them. The CDR3 extends over 14 amino acids. The V gene's germline CDR1 is DFQATT and CDR2 SNEGSKA (reference sequence).

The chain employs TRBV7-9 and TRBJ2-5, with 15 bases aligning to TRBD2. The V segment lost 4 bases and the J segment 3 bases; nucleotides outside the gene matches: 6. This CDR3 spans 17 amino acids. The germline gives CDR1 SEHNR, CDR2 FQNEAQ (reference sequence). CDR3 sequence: CASSWGWTSGREETQYF. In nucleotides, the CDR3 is TGTGCCAGCAGCTGGGGTTGGACTAGCGGGAGGGAAGAGACCCAGTACTTC.

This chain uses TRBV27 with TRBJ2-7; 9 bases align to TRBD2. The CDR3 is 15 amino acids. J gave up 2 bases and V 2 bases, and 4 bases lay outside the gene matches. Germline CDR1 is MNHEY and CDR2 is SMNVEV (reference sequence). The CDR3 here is CASSLRAGGPYEQYF. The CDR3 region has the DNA TGTGCCAGCAGTTTAAGGGCGGGAGGGCCCTACGAGCAGTACTTC.